These 25 T cell receptor beta chains were sequenced from one sample in a study of Tregs in tolerant kidney transplant recipients. Profiled with immunoSEQ multiplex PCR; TCRdb holds only in-frame clones, not every one. The table has over 60,000 clones, about 89% seen once. The source was CD4+ T cells from blood, collected before the transplant. These receptors all stem from a human donor who received a combined kidney and bone marrow transplant.

This clone came up once. The chain joins TRBV14 to TRBJ2-7, with 9 bases identical to TRBD1. Trimming removed 1 base from V and 0 bases from J; junction bases left unmatched: 10. Per the germline V gene, CDR1 is SGHDN and CDR2 is FVKESK. This CDR3 region has 18 residues. The CDR3 reads CASSQGWTGAKSSYEQYF. DNA of the CDR3: TGTGCCAGCAGCCAAGGATGGACAGGGGCCAAGAGCTCCTACGAGCAGTACTTC.

This chain joins TRBV7-9 and TRBJ2-7, with 7 bases fitting TRBD2. Germline values: CDR1 SEHNR, CDR2 FQNEAQ (reference sequence). There are 16 residues in the CDR3. V trimming: 2 bases; J trimming: 5 bases; junction bases outside the gene matches: 12. In DNA, the CDR3 is TGTGCCAGCAGCTTAAGGCGCGTCGGGGGGAACCACGAGCAGTACTTC. It codes for CASSLRRVGGNHEQYF.

V usage is TRBV2 and J usage is TRBJ2-1, with a possible D match to TRBD2 (5 bases). Germline CDR1 SNHLY, CDR2 FYNNEI. CDR3 size: 13 residues. The V and J ends lost 8 bases and 3 bases respectively, with 11 bases between them. CDR3 sequence: CASVASLYNEQFF. Written as DNA, the CDR3 is TGTGCCAGCGTAGCGAGCCTCTACAATGAGCAGTTCTTC.

This clone was recorded a few times. J is TRBJ1-5 and V is TRBV28, with D unclear. Trimming removed 6 bases from V and 1 base from J, with 10 bases in between. CDR1 is MDHEN, CDR2 SYDVKM, per germline. The CDR3 spans 14 residues. CDR3 protein: CASSPHSSNQPQHF. In DNA, the CDR3 is TGTGCCAGCAGCCCTCACAGCAGCAATCAGCCCCAGCATTTT.

The gene calls are TRBV30 and TRBJ2-7, with TRBD1 matching 10 bases. This CDR3 is built from 13 residues. Looked up from germline, CDR1 is GTSNPN and CDR2 is SVGIG (reference sequence). With 8 bases clipped from V and 4 bases from J, the junction kept 8 bases outside the gene matches. The CDR3: CAGQRTGGYEQYF. In DNA, the CDR3 is TGTGCCGGGCAAAGGACAGGGGGGTACGAGCAGTACTTC.

This sequence joins TRBV6-1 and TRBJ2-7; D not resolved. This CDR3 is 13 amino acids long. Trimming took off 2 bases at V and 4 bases at J, with 9 bases between the two ends. Germline assignment: CDR1 MNHNS and CDR2 SASEGT. Here the CDR3 reads CASSEQGVYEQYF. In DNA form, the CDR3 reads TGTGCCAGCAGTGAACAAGGAGTTTACGAGCAGTACTTC.

V and J are TRBV5-4 and TRBJ2-1, with 11 bases identical to TRBD2. The J segment lost 8 bases and the V segment lost 5 bases, leaving 3 bases of the junction unmatched. The V gene's germline CDR1 is SGHNT and CDR2 YYREEE (reference sequence). CDR3 length: 13 residues. CDR3: CASRTSGNDEQFF. The CDR3 DNA reads as TGTGCCAGCAGGACTAGCGGGAACGATGAGCAGTTCTTC.

Only one count was recorded for this clone. V is TRBV4-3 and J is TRBJ2-5, with 10 nucleotides matching TRBD1. The germline gives CDR1 LGHNA, CDR2 YSLEER. Trimming took 0 bases from V and 1 from J; bases not matched to a gene: 5. This CDR3 spans 17 amino acids. The CDR3 protein is CASSQERWTGGQETQYF. CDR3 DNA sequence: TGCGCCAGCAGCCAAGAAAGGTGGACAGGGGGCCAAGAGACCCAGTACTTC.

This chain uses TRBV29-1 with TRBJ1-1; D is uncertain. Trimming stripped 7 bases from V and 4 bases from J, with 22 bases between. The CDR3 extends over 15 amino acids. Looked up from germline, CDR1 is SQVTM and CDR2 is ANQGSEA. The CDR3 DNA is TGCAGCGGTGCAGAGGGCCGTACCTTGGGCACTGAAGCTTTCTTT. Protein: CSGAEGRTLGTEAFF. The full variable domain, completed using reference TRBV29-1 and TRBJ1-1, is SAVISQKPSRDICQRGTSLTIQCQVDSQVTMMFWYRQQPGQSLTLIATANQGSEATYESGFVIDKFPISRPNLTFSTLTVSNMSPEDSSIYLCSGAEGRTLGTEAFFGQGTRLTVV.

This clone has a handful of counts. The chain employs TRBV30 and TRBJ1-2; 9 positions match TRBD1. With 5 bases clipped from V and 8 bases from J, the junction kept 6 bases outside the gene matches. Germline assignment: CDR1 GTSNPN and CDR2 SVGIG (reference sequence). CDR3 size: 12 residues. CDR3 residues: CAWGGQGSGYTF. The CDR3 bases are TGTGCCTGGGGGGGACAGGGCAGCGGCTACACCTTC. Using reference TRBV30 and TRBJ1-2 for the parts outside the CDR3, the full variable domain is SQTIHQWPATLVQPVGSPLSLECTVEGTSNPNLYWYRQAAGRGLQLLFYSVGIGQISSEVPQNLSASRPQDRQFILSSKKLLLSDSGFYLCAWGGQGSGYTFGSGTRLTVV.

This chain links TRBV30 with TRBJ2-4; a weak D match, TRBD2 (5 bases). V lost 1 base to trimming and J lost 6 bases, with 13 bases between them. CDR3 length: 14 residues. The germline V gene has CDR1 GTSNPN and CDR2 SVGIG (reference sequence). CDR3 coding DNA: TGTGCCTGGAGTGGGCGGGCGGGCGGAAACATTCAGTACTTC. It translates to CAWSGRAGGNIQYF.

The chain couples TRBV10-3 to TRBJ2-5, with 7 positions matching TRBD2. The CDR3 is 13 residues long. The junction had 2 bases not matched to a gene; V was cut back by 4 bases and J by 3 bases. Germline V gene sequence: CDR1 ENHRY, CDR2 SYGVKD. The DNA of the CDR3 is TGTGCCATCAGTGTGGGGAGGGAAGAGACCCAGTACTTC. The encoded protein is CAISVGREETQYF.

This clone was seen a few times. This sequence joins TRBV27 and TRBJ2-5; D is ambiguous. Germline loops: CDR1 MNHEY, CDR2 SMNVEV (reference sequence). V was trimmed by 3 bases and J by 2 bases, leaving 10 bases between them. The CDR3 consists of 14 residues. The CDR3 DNA is TGTGCCAGCAGTTTGTTGGGCCCTCAAGAGACCCAGTACTTC. This gives the protein CASSLLGPQETQYF.

The chain uses TRBV15 and TRBJ2-7; 10 bases agree with TRBD2. In germline, CDR1 is LNHNV, CDR2 YYDKDF (reference sequence). CDR3 length: 16 residues. V dropped 2 bases and J dropped 3; count of bases not matched to a gene: 7. The CDR3 is CATSRLTSGIFYEQYF. The CDR3, as DNA: TGTGCCACCAGCAGATTAACTAGCGGGATCTTCTACGAGCAGTACTTC.

The chain carries TRBV5-6 and TRBJ2-3, with 8 bases matching TRBD2. V shed 4 bases, J shed 4 bases, and the junction held 11 bases outside the gene matches. The CDR3 runs 16 residues. Looked up from germline, CDR1 is SGHDT and CDR2 is YYEEEE. The DNA for the CDR3 is TGTGCCAGCAGCCTACCTTTAGGACTAGCACCAGATACGCAGTATTTT. Residues: CASSLPLGLAPDTQYF.

The V and J genes are TRBV28 and TRBJ2-7, with 7 bases fitting TRBD1. V shed 2 bases, J shed 4 bases, and the junction held 8 bases outside the gene matches. CDR1 and CDR2 (germline): MDHEN, SYDVKM. This CDR3 contains 15 residues. CDR3 sequence reads: CASSLGQAATYEQYF. The CDR3, as DNA: TGTGCCAGCAGTTTAGGACAGGCGGCCACTTACGAGCAGTACTTC.

This rearrangement joins TRBV7-2 to TRBJ1-4; a weak D match, TRBD1 (6 bases). With 5 bases removed from V and 7 bases from J, the gap between germline ends came to 17 bases. The CDR3 is made up of 15 amino acids. Germline CDR1 reads SGHTA; CDR2 reads FQGNSA. For the CDR3, the DNA is TGTGCCAGCAGCCTAAGACAGGCCGGTGGTGAAAAACTGTTTTTT. Residues: CASSLRQAGGEKLFF.

This chain joins TRBV1 and TRBJ1-2; TRBD1 reflects the table's D call only, with no check against the DNA. TRBV1 corresponds to a pseudogene. CDR3 size: 18 residues. CDR3 region: CTSSQDRWTGGTGKGYTF. The CDR3 nucleotides are TGCACCAGCAGCCAAGATAGGTGGACAGGGGGAACGGGCAAAGGCTACACCTTC.

The chain links TRBV11-2 to TRBJ2-1, with D perhaps matching TRBD2 (5 bases). Germline CDR1 reads SGHAT; CDR2 reads FQNNGV. V gave up 5 bases and J gave up 7 bases, with 15 bases separating them. The CDR3 has 14 residues. CDR3 nucleotide sequence: TGTGCCAGCAGCCCGCCGGGATACCGTAATGAGCAGTTCTTC. Its protein is CASSPPGYRNEQFF.

In its sample, this clone was seen a few times. The chain carries TRBV6-1 and TRBJ1-2; D perhaps matches TRBD1 (5 bases). Between the trimmed V and J ends, which lost 4 bases and 0 bases, there was a span of 9 bases. The CDR3 loop spans 14 amino acids. CDR1 is MNHNS, CDR2 SASEGT, per germline. CDR3 DNA sequence: TGTGCCAGCAGTGCCACAGGTCCTAACTATGGCTACACCTTC. This codes for CASSATGPNYGYTF.

The chain recombines TRBV5-1 with TRBJ2-3, with D maybe TRBD1 (6 bases). The CDR3 is 16 residues long. Trimming removed 1 base from V and 5 bases from J, with 17 bases in between. Germline loops: CDR1 SGHRS, CDR2 YFSETQ. The CDR3 reads CASSLFQGMRGDTQYF. DNA of the CDR3: TGCGCCAGCAGCTTGTTTCAGGGGATGAGAGGAGATACGCAGTATTTT.

The chain combines TRBV6-5 with TRBJ2-7; the match to TRBD1 covers 8 bases. J gave up 8 bases and V 8 bases, and 17 bases lay outside the gene matches. Per the germline V gene, CDR1 is MNHEY and CDR2 is SVGAGI. The CDR3 sequence is 15 residues long. The CDR3 DNA is TGTGCCAGCTCCAGCCTTCAGGGGGCTCCTGGCCAGCAGTACTTC. Its protein is CASSSLQGAPGQQYF.

J is TRBJ2-5 and V is TRBV7-9; a weak D match, TRBD2 (6 bases). This CDR3 spans 17 amino acids. V was clipped by 6 bases and J by 5 bases, with 25 bases between them. Per the germline V gene, CDR1 is SEHNR and CDR2 is FQNEAQ (reference sequence). Here the CDR3 DNA reads TGTGCCAGCAGTCGATTAGGTCGGCACACGGGAGAGGAGACCCAGTACTTC. It translates to CASSRLGRHTGEETQYF. Filled out from reference TRBV7-9 and TRBJ2-5, the complete variable domain reads DTGVSQNPRHKITKRGQNVTFRCDPISEHNRLYWYRQTLGQGPEFLTYFQNEAQLEKSRLLSDRFSAERPKGSFSTLEIQRTEQGDSAMYLCASSRLGRHTGEETQYFGPGTRLLVL.

This sequence joins TRBV19 and TRBJ1-1, with D tentatively TRBD1 (6 bases). Germline CDR1 and CDR2: LNHDA and SQIVND (reference sequence). Between the trimmed V and J ends, which lost 0 bases and 7 bases, there was a span of 12 bases. The CDR3 length is 14 residues. This CDR3 reads CASSIDRGGDEAFF. Here the CDR3 DNA reads TGTGCCAGTAGTATAGATCGAGGGGGAGATGAAGCTTTCTTT.

The chain couples TRBV15 to TRBJ1-5; D remains ambiguous. This CDR3 spans 12 amino acids. Germline V gene lookup returns CDR1 LNHNV and CDR2 YYDKDF (reference sequence). Trimming pared 0 bases from V and 7 bases from J, leaving 4 bases between. CDR3 residues: CATSRDQQPQHF. The CDR3 DNA sequence: TGTGCCACCAGCAGAGATCAACAGCCCCAGCATTTT.